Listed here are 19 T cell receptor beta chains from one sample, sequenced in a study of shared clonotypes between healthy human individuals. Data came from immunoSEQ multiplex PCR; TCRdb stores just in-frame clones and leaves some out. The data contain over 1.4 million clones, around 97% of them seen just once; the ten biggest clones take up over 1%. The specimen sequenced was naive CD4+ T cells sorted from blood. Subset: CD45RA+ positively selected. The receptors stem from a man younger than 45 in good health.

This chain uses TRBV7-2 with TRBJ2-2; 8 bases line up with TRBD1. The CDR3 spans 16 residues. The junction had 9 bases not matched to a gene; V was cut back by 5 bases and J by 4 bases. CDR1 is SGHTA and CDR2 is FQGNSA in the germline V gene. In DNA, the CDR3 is TGTGCCAGCAGCGCGCAGGGGGCTGCGGGCACCGGGGAGCTGTTTTTT. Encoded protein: CASSAQGAAGTGELFF.

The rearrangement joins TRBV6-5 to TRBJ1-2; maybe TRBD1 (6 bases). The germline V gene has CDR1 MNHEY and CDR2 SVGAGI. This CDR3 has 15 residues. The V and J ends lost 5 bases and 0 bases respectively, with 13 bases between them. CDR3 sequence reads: CASSHYKGANYGYTF. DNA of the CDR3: TGTGCCAGCAGTCACTACAAGGGGGCTAACTATGGCTACACCTTC.

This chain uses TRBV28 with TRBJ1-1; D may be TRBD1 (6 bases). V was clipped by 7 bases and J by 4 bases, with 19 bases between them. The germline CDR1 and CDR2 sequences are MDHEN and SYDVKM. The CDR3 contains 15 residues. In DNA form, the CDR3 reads TGTGCCAGCACCCTTGTCCGGGGGGGCGGCACTGAAGCTTTCTTT. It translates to CASTLVRGGGTEAFF.

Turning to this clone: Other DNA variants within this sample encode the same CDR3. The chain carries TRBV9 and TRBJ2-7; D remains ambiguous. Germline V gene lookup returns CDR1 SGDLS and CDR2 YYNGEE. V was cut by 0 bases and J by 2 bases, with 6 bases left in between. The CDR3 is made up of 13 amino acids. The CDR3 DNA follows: TGTGCCAGCAGCGTAGGGGCCGCCTACGAGCAGTACTTC. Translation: CASSVGAAYEQYF.

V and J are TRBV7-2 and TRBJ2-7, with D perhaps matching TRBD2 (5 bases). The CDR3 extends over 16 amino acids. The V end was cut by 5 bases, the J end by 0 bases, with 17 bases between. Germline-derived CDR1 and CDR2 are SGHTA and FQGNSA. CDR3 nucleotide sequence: TGTGCCAGCAGCGCGGGCCGCCGCGCTTACTCCTACGAGCAGTACTTC. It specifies CASSAGRRAYSYEQYF.

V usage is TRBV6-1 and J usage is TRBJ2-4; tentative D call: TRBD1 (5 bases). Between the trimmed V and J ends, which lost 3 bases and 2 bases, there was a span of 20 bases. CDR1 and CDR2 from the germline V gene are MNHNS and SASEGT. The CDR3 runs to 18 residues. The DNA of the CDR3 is TGTGCCAGCAGTGACGATCCCCCGACAGTGGTTACCAAAAACATTCAGTACTTC. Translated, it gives CASSDDPPTVVTKNIQYF.

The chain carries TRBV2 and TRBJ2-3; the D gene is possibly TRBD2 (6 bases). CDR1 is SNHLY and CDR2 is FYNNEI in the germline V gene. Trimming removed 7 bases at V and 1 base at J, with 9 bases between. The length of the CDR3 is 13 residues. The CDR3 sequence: CASNSGGTDTQYF. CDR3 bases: TGTGCCAGCAATAGCGGCGGCACAGATACGCAGTATTTT.

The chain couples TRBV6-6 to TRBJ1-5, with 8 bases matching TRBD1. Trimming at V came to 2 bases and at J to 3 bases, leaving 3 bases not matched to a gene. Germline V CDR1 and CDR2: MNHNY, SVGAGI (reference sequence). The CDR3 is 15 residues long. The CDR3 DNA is TGTGCCAGCAGTTACGGACAGGGACACAATCAGCCCCAGCATTTT. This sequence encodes CASSYGQGHNQPQHF.

The DNA of the CDR3 is TGCGCCAGCAGCTTGGAAGTGGCAGGGAATAACTATGGCTACACCTTC. Its translation is CASSLEVAGNNYGYTF. The V call is TRBV5-1, the J call TRBJ1-2, with D perhaps matching TRBD1 (5 bases). Germline V CDR1 and CDR2: SGHRS, YFSETQ. V was pared by 0 bases and J by 1 base, with 13 bases between. The CDR3 runs to 16 residues.

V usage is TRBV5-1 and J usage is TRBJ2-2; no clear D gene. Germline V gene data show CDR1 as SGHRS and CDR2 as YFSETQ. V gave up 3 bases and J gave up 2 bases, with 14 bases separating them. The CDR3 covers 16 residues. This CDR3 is CASSSRTLVNTGELFF. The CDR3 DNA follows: TGCGCCAGCAGCTCCCGGACCCTGGTAAACACCGGGGAGCTGTTTTTT.

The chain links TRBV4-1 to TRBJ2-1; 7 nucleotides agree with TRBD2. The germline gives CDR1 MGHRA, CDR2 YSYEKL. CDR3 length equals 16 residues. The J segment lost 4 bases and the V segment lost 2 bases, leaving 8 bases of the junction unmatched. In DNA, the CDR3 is TGCGCCAGCAGCCAAAGGCTGGCGGGAGAGTACAATGAGCAGTTCTTC. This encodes CASSQRLAGEYNEQFF.

The CDR3: CASSLRRVNYGYTF. The DNA for the CDR3 is TGTGCCAGCAGCTTGCGTAGGGTTAACTATGGCTACACCTTC. This chain joins TRBV7-2 and TRBJ1-2; D remains ambiguous. The V end lost 3 bases, the J end lost 1 base, and 9 bases lay between the germline ends. Germline CDR1 reads SGHTA; CDR2 reads FQGNSA. The CDR3 is made up of 14 amino acids.

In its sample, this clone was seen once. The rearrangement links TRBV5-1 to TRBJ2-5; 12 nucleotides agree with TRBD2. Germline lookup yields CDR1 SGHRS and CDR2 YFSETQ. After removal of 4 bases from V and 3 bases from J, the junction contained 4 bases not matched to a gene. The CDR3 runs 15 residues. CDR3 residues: CASSPRLAGEETQYF. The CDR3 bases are TGCGCCAGCAGCCCGCGACTAGCGGGAGAAGAGACCCAGTACTTC.

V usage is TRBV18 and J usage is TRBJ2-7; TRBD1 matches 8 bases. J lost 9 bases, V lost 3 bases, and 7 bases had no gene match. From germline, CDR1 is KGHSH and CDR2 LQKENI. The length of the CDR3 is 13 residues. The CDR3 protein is CASSPDREKGQYF. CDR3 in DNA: TGTGCCAGCTCACCGGACAGGGAGAAAGGGCAGTACTTC.

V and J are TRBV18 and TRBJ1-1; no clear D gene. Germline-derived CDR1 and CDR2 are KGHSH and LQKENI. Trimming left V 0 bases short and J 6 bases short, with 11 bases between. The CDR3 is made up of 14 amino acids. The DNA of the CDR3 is TGTGCCAGCTCACCACCTACACCGTTACCTGAAGCTTTCTTT. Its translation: CASSPPTPLPEAFF.

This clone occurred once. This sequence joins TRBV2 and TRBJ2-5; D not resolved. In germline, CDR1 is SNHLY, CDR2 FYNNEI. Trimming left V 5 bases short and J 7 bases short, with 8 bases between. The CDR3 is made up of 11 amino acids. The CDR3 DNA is TGTGCCAGCAGTCAGTCCCTGACCCAGTACTTC. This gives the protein CASSQSLTQYF.

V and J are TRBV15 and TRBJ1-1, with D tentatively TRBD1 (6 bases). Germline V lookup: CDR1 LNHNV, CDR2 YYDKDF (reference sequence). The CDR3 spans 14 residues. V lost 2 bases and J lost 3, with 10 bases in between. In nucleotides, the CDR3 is TGTGCCACCAGCAGATCACCAGGGGACACTGAAGCTTTCTTT. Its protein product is CATSRSPGDTEAFF.

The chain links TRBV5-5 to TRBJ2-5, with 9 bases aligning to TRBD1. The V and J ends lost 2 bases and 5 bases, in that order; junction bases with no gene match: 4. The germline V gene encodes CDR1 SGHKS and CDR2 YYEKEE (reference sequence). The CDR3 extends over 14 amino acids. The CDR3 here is CASSFTGGAETQYF. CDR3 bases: TGTGCCAGCAGCTTTACAGGGGGCGCGGAGACCCAGTACTTC.

CDR3 nucleotide sequence: TGTGCCAGCAGCTTAGACCCGAGCGGGCGATTCCTTGGCACAGATACGCAGTATTTT. Translated: CASSLDPSGRFLGTDTQYF. The V gene is TRBV7-2, the J gene TRBJ2-3; D perhaps matches TRBD2 (6 bases). This CDR3 has 19 residues. The germline CDR1 and CDR2 sequences are SGHTA and FQGNSA. V was trimmed by 1 base and J by 1 base, leaving 21 bases between them.